The 12 T cell receptor beta chains below come from one sample, sequenced in a study of CD8+CD57+ T cells in acquired aplastic anemia. Genomic DNA provided the template from which TCR beta VDJ and CDR3 profiles were obtained. Each CDR3 protein is one row after TCRdb ran MiXCR on the reads. The sample contains around 190,000 distinct CDR3 sequences, roughly 57% of which appear only once. Material: sorted CD4+, CD8+, or CD8+CD57+ T cells (not recorded which) from PBMCs. The origin of the receptors is a human donor in good health.

This clonotype was recorded at least ten times. The chain couples TRBV19 to TRBJ2-7; the D is unclear. The CDR3 has 13 residues. The V and J ends lost 1 base and 3 bases respectively, with 7 bases between them. The germline gives CDR1 LNHDA, CDR2 SQIVND (reference sequence). CDR3 in amino acids: CASSIGALYEQYF. The DNA of the CDR3 is TGTGCCAGTAGTATAGGAGCGCTCTACGAGCAGTACTTC.

V and J are TRBV19 and TRBJ1-1, with D unresolved. The CDR3 is made up of 11 amino acids. Germline V gives CDR1 LNHDA, CDR2 SQIVND (reference sequence). Trimming took off 9 bases at V and 8 bases at J, with 13 bases between the two ends. The CDR3 nucleotides read TGTGCCAGCCATGGGATGGGGGAAGCTTTCTTT. Translating it yields CASHGMGEAFF.

The gene calls are TRBV6-5 and TRBJ1-1, with D possibly TRBD1 on 5 matching bases. The CDR3 spans 13 residues. CDR1 is MNHEY, CDR2 SVGAGI, per germline. With 0 bases removed from V and 10 bases from J, the gap between germline ends came to 12 bases. The CDR3, as DNA: TGTGCCAGCAGTTACTCGAGGGGCATGGGAGCTTTCTTT. Its protein product is CASSYSRGMGAFF.

A word on this clonotype: Sequence at one end of the junction differs from germline and may be a read error. The CDR3 is CASSFGQGEETKYF. CDR3 DNA: TGTGCCAGCAGCTTTGGACAGGGAGAAGAGACCAAGTACTTC. The genes are TRBV7-7 and TRBJ2-5; TRBD1 agrees at 8 bases. CDR1 SSHAT and CDR2 FNYEAQ come from the germline V gene (reference sequence). CDR3 length: 14 amino acids.

This clonotype was observed a handful of times. The chain links TRBV24-1 to TRBJ2-1; D may match TRBD1 or TRBD2 (5 bases each). Trimming cost V 3 bases and J 12 bases, with 8 bases left between them. Germline CDR1 KGHDR, CDR2 SFDVKD. The CDR3 sequence is 11 residues long. This CDR3 is CATSDERGQFF. The CDR3 region has the DNA TGTGCCACCAGTGATGAGAGGGGGCAGTTCTTC.

Many counts were recorded for this clonotype. This chain links TRBV3-2 with TRBJ1-4. TRBV3-2 is described as a pseudogene. CDR3 length equals 16 residues. The CDR3 region is CASSQDRSSRSEKLFF. DNA for the CDR3: TGTGCCAGCAGCCAAGATCGGTCTAGCCGGAGTGAAAAACTGTTTTTT.

This clonotype was seen many times. The chain employs TRBV20-1 and TRBJ2-7, with 12 bases matching TRBD2. The V gene end was trimmed by 3 bases and the J gene end by 7 bases; junction bases not matched to a gene: 13. Germline V CDR1 and CDR2: DFQATT, SNEGSKA (reference sequence). There are 16 residues in the CDR3. CDR3 region: CSARGSGLAGGREQYF. Written as DNA, the CDR3 is TGCAGTGCTAGGGGCAGCGGGCTAGCGGGAGGGAGAGAGCAGTACTTC.

This clonotype appeared many times. The chain has TRBV7-9 and TRBJ2-7; D unclear. Germline V gene lookup returns CDR1 SEHNR and CDR2 FQNEAQ (reference sequence). V lost 5 bases to trimming and J lost 2 bases, with 13 bases between them. The length of the CDR3 is 14 residues. The CDR3 nucleotides read TGTGCCAGCAGCCCGCCGGCCCTAACCTACGAGCAGTACTTC. It yields the protein CASSPPALTYEQYF. The full variable domain, in which reference TRBV7-9 and TRBJ2-7 provide the parts outside the CDR3, is DTGVSQNPRHKITKRGQNVTFRCDPISEHNRLYWYRQTLGQGPEFLTYFQNEAQLEKSRLLSDRFSAERPKGSFSTLEIQRTEQGDSAMYLCASSPPALTYEQYFGPGTRLTVT.

This clonotype was found once. V usage is TRBV7-2 and J usage is TRBJ1-5; D unresolved. The CDR3 spans 14 residues. Deletions cut 10 bases from V and 3 bases from J, with 16 bases between. The germline V gene encodes CDR1 SGHTA and CDR2 FQGNSA. The CDR3 bases are TGTGCCACCATTGGCCGGTGGGTCAATCAGCCCCAGCATTTT. Its translation is CATIGRWVNQPQHF.

CDR3 protein: CARDRGQDEQYF. The CDR3 DNA reads TGTGCCAGGGACAGGGGGCAGGACGAGCAGTACTTC. This chain links TRBV24-1 with TRBJ2-7, with TRBD1 identical over 12 bases. This CDR3 comprises 12 residues. V shed 11 bases, J shed 5 bases, and the junction held 3 bases outside the gene matches. Germline CDR1 KGHDR, CDR2 SFDVKD.

This chain links TRBV7-9 with TRBJ2-3; 10 nucleotides agree with TRBD1. This CDR3 is built from 15 residues. Germline V gene lookup returns CDR1 SEHNR and CDR2 FQNEAQ (reference sequence). The ends lost 4 bases at V and 5 bases at J; junction bases unmatched: 6. The CDR3 is CASSSAGTGVDTQYF. CDR3 nucleotides: TGTGCCAGCAGCTCCGCGGGGACAGGGGTAGATACGCAGTATTTT.

This clonotype was recorded at least ten times. The rearrangement joins TRBV11-2 to TRBJ2-7; TRBD2 matches at 8 bases. This CDR3 has 14 amino acids. Germline CDR1 and CDR2: SGHAT and FQNNGV. Unmatched junction bases numbered 4, after V lost 3 bases and J lost 3 bases. The CDR3, as DNA: TGTGCCAGCAGCTTGGGTAGCGGGAACTACGAGCAGTACTTC. This codes for CASSLGSGNYEQYF.